The 11 T cell receptor beta chains below were found in one sample sequenced in a study of cytomegalovirus exposure and HLA in healthy donors. This PCR relied on a set of 60 Vbeta primers and 13 Jbeta primers. Data came from immunoSEQ multiplex PCR; TCRdb stores just in-frame clones and leaves some out. The table has about 98,000 clones, approximately 70% seen once. The sample comprised PBMCs. These receptors all stem from a man aged 45-65 years in good health and CMV-seronegative.

The chain recombines TRBV2 with TRBJ1-5, with 8 bases lining up with TRBD1. J gave up 0 bases and V 5 bases, and 6 bases lay outside the gene matches. The CDR3 is made up of 16 amino acids. CDR1 is SNHLY and CDR2 is FYNNEI in the germline V gene. The CDR3 sequence is CASSNRGVYSNQPQHF. The CDR3 nucleotides read TGTGCCAGCAGTAACAGGGGGGTTTATAGCAATCAGCCCCAGCATTTT.

The chain is built from TRBV2 and TRBJ1-1; D perhaps matches TRBD1 (5 bases). CDR3 length: 15 residues. The V end lost 7 bases, the J end lost 1 base, and 16 bases lay between the germline ends. Germline lookup yields CDR1 SNHLY and CDR2 FYNNEI. The CDR3 spells CASTRAHGGNTEAFF. In nucleotides, the CDR3 is TGTGCCAGCACCCGGGCGCACGGGGGGAACACTGAAGCTTTCTTT.

V usage is TRBV13 and J usage is TRBJ1-1; D gene ambiguous. With 3 bases removed from V and 2 bases from J, the gap between germline ends came to 13 bases. Germline V CDR1 and CDR2: PRHDT, FYEKMQ (reference sequence). The CDR3 runs 15 residues. This chain's CDR3 is CASSLASEANTEAFF. The CDR3 bases are TGTGCCAGCAGCTTGGCCTCCGAGGCTAACACTGAAGCTTTCTTT. Full variable domain (outside the CDR3, taken from reference TRBV13 and TRBJ1-1): AAGVIQSPRHLIKEKRETATLKCYPIPRHDTVYWYQQGPGQDPQFLISFYEKMQSDKGSIPDRFSAQQFSDYHSELNMSSLELGDSALYFCASSLASEANTEAFFGQGTRLTVV.

The rearrangement uses TRBV18 and TRBJ2-7; perhaps TRBD1 as D (7 bases). The germline V gene has CDR1 KGHSH and CDR2 LQKENI. This CDR3 spans 16 amino acids. V dropped 3 bases and J dropped 0 bases, with 15 bases sitting between them. CDR3: CASSPRGTAASYEQYF. The CDR3, as DNA: TGTGCCAGCTCACCGCGCGGGACAGCCGCCTCCTACGAGCAGTACTTC.

The chain joins TRBV5-1 to TRBJ2-7, with D perhaps matching TRBD2 (5 bases). Germline assignment: CDR1 SGHRS and CDR2 YFSETQ. V lost 4 bases and J lost 3, with 17 bases in between. CDR3 length: 15 amino acids. CDR3 coding DNA: TGCGCCAGCAGCCCAACGGGATTTCCCCTCTACGAGCAGTACTTC. It yields the protein CASSPTGFPLYEQYF.

This rearrangement joins TRBV5-1 to TRBJ2-7; 10 positions match TRBD1. V gave up 2 bases and J gave up 4 bases; unmatched junction bases: 3. The V gene's germline CDR1 is SGHRS and CDR2 YFSETQ. There are 14 residues in the CDR3. As DNA, the CDR3 is TGCGCCAGCAGCTTCGGGACAGGGGATTACGAGCAGTACTTC. The encoded protein is CASSFGTGDYEQYF.

The J gene is TRBJ1-2, the V gene TRBV19, with D unresolved. V lost 9 bases, J lost 7 bases, and 15 bases lay in between. The CDR3 loop spans 12 amino acids. CDR1 and CDR2 from the germline V gene are LNHDA and SQIVND (reference sequence). For the CDR3, the DNA is TGTGCCAGCAACAAGCGAGGGTTTGGCTACACCTTC. This gives the protein CASNKRGFGYTF. The full variable domain, in which reference TRBV19 and TRBJ1-2 provide the parts outside the CDR3, is DGGITQSPKYLFRKEGQNVTLSCEQNLNHDAMYWYRQDPGQGLRLIYYSQIVNDFQKGDIAEGYSVSREKKESFPLTVTSAQKNPTAFYLCASNKRGFGYTFGSGTRLTVV.

The chain joins TRBV5-6 to TRBJ2-7, with 12 bases fitting TRBD2. CDR3 length: 14 amino acids. Trimming removed 4 bases from V and 4 bases from J; junction bases left unmatched: 3. From germline, CDR1 is SGHDT and CDR2 YYEEEE. CDR3 residues: CASSPGLAGYEQYF. The CDR3 DNA sequence: TGTGCCAGCAGCCCTGGACTAGCGGGATACGAGCAGTACTTC. The complete variable domain, with remaining parts taken from reference TRBV5-6 and TRBJ2-7, reads DAGVTQSPTHLIKTRGQQVTLRCSPKSGHDTVSWYQQALGQGPQFIFQYYEEEERQRGNFPDRFSGHQFPNYSSELNVNALLLGDSALYLCASSPGLAGYEQYFGPGTRLTVT.

The count of this clone is one. This chain's CDR3 is CARSKPDSHHSNQPQHF. The CDR3 DNA reads TGTGCCAGAAGCAAGCCGGACAGCCATCATAGCAATCAGCCCCAGCATTTT. The chain joins TRBV5-3 to TRBJ1-5, with D perhaps TRBD1 (6 bases). TRBV5-3 belongs to the ORF category, with a function that is uncertain. V lost 4 bases, J lost 0 bases, and 17 bases lay in between. This CDR3 is built from 17 residues.

This clone was recorded only once. This chain links TRBV29-1 with TRBJ1-1, with 10 bases that match TRBD1. The CDR3 length is 14 residues. The trim removed 6 bases at V and 5 bases at J, leaving 9 bases unmatched. CDR1 is SQVTM, CDR2 ANQGSEA, per germline. The CDR3 reads CSVDRDRGGTEAFF. The DNA for the CDR3 is TGCAGCGTCGACCGGGACAGGGGAGGGACTGAAGCTTTCTTT.

The rearrangement links TRBV7-8 to TRBJ2-7; a weak D match, TRBD1 (6 bases). V lost 5 bases, J lost 6 bases, and 11 bases lay in between. There are 12 residues in the CDR3. Germline values: CDR1 SGHVS, CDR2 FQNEAQ. The DNA for the CDR3 is TGTGCCAGCAGCACAGGGACACGCGAGCAGTACTTC. Its protein is CASSTGTREQYF.